This T cell receptor beta chain was documented in a study of blood T cell repertoires in COVID-19. CDR3 size: 12 residues. Unmatched junction bases numbered 0, after V lost 5 bases and J lost 4 bases. The germline gives CDR1 ENHRY, CDR2 SYGVKD. Profiled with immunoSEQ multiplex PCR; TCRdb holds only in-frame clones, not every one. This sample has 220,000 or so clones; 84% occur once, and the top ten carry about 7%. Those enrolled, adults aged about 18 to 89 years, came from about 24 US areas. The chain combines TRBV10-3 with TRBJ1-1, with 8 bases aligning to TRBD1. Sequenced material: PBMCs or T cells enriched from blood (not recorded which). This sequence originates from a woman aged 40-49 years who had recovered from COVID-19. CDR3 residues: CAISTGGTEAFF. The CDR3 bases are TGTGCCATCAGTACAGGGGGCACTGAAGCTTTCTTT.